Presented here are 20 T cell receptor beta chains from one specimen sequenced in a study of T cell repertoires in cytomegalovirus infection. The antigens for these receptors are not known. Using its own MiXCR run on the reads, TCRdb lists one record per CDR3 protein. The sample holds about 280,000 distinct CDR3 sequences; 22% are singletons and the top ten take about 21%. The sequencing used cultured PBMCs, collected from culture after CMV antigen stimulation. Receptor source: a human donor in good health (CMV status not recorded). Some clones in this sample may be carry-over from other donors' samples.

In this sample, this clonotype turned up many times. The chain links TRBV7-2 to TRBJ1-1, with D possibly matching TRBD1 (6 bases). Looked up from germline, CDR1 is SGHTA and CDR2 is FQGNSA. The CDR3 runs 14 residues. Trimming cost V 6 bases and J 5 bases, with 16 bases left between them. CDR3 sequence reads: CASSPAPGATEAFF. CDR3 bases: TGTGCCAGCAGTCCCGCGCCGGGGGCTACTGAAGCTTTCTTT.

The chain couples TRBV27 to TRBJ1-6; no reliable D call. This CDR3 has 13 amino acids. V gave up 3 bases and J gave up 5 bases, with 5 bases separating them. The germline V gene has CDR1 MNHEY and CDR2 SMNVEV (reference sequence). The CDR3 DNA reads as TGTGCCAGCAGTTTGAGACATAATTCACCCCTCCACTTT. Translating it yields CASSLRHNSPLHF.

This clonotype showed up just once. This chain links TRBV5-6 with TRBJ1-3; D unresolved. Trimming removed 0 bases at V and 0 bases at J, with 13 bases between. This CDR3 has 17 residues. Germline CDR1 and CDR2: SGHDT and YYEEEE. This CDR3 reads CASSLGAIAFSGNTIYF. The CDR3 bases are TGTGCCAGCAGCTTGGGTGCCATCGCCTTCTCTGGAAACACCATATATTTT.

CDR3 sequence (DNA): TGTGCCATCAGTGAAACAAACCAAGAGACCCAGTACTTC. It encodes CAISETNQETQYF. This rearrangement joins TRBV10-3 to TRBJ2-5; D gene uncertain. V lost 3 bases and J lost 0, with 5 bases in between. The CDR3 loop spans 13 amino acids. Germline CDR1 reads ENHRY; CDR2 reads SYGVKD.

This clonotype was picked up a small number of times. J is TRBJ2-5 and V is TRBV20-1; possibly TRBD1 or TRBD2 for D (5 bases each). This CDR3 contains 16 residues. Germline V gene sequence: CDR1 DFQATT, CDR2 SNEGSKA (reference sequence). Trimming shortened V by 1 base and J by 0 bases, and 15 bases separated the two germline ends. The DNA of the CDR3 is TGCAGTGCTAGAGTCCCACCTGGGACCAACCAAGAGACCCAGTACTTC. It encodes CSARVPPGTNQETQYF.

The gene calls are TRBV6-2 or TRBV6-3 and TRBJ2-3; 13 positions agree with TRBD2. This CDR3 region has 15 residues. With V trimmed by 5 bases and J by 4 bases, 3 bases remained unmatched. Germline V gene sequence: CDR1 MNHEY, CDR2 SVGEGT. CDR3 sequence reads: CASSTSGRGPDTQYF. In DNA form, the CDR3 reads TGTGCCAGCAGTACTAGCGGGAGGGGGCCAGATACGCAGTATTTT.

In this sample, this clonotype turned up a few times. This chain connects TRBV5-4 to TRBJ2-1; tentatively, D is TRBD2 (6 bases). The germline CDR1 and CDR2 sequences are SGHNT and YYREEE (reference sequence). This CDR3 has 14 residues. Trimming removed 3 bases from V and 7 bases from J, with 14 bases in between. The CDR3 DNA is TGTGCCAGCAGCTCGCCGGGAGCCCTAAATGAGCAGTTCTTC. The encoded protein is CASSSPGALNEQFF.

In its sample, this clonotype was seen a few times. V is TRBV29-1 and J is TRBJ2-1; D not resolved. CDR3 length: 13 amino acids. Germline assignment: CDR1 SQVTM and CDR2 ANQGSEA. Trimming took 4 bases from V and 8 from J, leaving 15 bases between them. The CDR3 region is CSVGHLWLDEQFF. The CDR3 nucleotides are TGCAGCGTTGGACATCTGTGGTTGGATGAGCAGTTCTTC.

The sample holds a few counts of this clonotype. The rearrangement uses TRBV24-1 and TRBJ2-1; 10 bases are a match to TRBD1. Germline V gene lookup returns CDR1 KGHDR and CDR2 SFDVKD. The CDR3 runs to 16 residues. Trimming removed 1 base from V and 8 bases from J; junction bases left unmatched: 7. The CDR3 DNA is TGTGCCACCAGTGATTTCCGGGACAGGGGCTCGCATGAGCAGTTCTTC. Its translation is CATSDFRDRGSHEQFF.

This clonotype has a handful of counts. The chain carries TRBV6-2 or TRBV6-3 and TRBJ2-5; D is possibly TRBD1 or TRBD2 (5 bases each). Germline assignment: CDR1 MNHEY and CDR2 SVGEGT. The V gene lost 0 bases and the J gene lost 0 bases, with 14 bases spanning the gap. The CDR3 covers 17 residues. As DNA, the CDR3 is TGTGCCAGCAGTTACTCAAAGGGACGACTTGACCAAGAGACCCAGTACTTC. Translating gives CASSYSKGRLDQETQYF.

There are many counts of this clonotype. The CDR3 is CASSLGRVGGLATYEQYF. CDR3 bases: TGTGCCAGCAGCTTGGGGAGGGTCGGGGGGCTTGCCACATACGAGCAGTACTTC. The chain is built from TRBV5-6 and TRBJ2-7; D is possibly TRBD2 (7 bases). Germline V gene sequence: CDR1 SGHDT, CDR2 YYEEEE. With 0 bases removed from V and 4 bases from J, the gap between germline ends came to 23 bases. The CDR3 covers 18 residues.

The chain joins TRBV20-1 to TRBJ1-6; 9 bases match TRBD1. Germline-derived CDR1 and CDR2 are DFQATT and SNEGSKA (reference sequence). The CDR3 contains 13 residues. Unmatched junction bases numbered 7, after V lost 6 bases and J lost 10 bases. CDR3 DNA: TGCAGTGCGACGGGACAGGGAGGATCACCCCTCCACTTT. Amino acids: CSATGQGGSPLHF.

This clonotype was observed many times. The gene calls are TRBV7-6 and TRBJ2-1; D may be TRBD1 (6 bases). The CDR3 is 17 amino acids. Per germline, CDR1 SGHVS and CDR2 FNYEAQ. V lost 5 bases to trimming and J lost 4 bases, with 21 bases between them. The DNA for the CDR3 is TGTGCCAGCAGCCCCAACCCCAGGGGAGAGGGATACAATGAGCAGTTCTTC. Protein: CASSPNPRGEGYNEQFF.

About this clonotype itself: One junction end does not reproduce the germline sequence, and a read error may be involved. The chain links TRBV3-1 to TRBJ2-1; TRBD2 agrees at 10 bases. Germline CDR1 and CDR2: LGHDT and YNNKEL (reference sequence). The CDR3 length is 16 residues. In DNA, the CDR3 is TGTGCCAGCAGCCCAAGAGACGGACTAGCGGACAAAGAGCAGTTCTTC. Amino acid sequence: CASSPRDGLADKEQFF.

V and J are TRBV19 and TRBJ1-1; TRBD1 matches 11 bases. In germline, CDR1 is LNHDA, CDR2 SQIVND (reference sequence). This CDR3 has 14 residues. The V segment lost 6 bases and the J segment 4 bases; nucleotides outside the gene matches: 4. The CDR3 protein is CASRWTGGTTEAFF. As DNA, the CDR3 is TGTGCCAGTAGATGGACAGGGGGCACCACTGAAGCTTTCTTT. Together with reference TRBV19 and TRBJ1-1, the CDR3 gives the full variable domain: DGGITQSPKYLFRKEGQNVTLSCEQNLNHDAMYWYRQDPGQGLRLIYYSQIVNDFQKGDIAEGYSVSREKKESFPLTVTSAQKNPTAFYLCASRWTGGTTEAFFGQGTRLTVV.

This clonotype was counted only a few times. Here the CDR3 reads CATSDGGSGLGNNEQFF. The CDR3 bases are TGTGCCACCAGTGATGGGGGAAGCGGACTGGGTAACAATGAGCAGTTCTTC. The rearrangement joins TRBV24-1 to TRBJ2-1; possibly TRBD1 or TRBD2 for D (5 bases each). The CDR3 contains 17 residues. Trimming cost V 3 bases and J 5 bases, with 19 bases left between them. Germline V gene lookup returns CDR1 KGHDR and CDR2 SFDVKD.

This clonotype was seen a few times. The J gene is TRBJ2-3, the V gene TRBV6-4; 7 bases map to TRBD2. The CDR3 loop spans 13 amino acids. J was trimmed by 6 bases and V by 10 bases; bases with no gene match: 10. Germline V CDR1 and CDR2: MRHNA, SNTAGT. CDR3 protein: CATKGGQLDTQYF. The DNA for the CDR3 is TGTGCCACGAAGGGAGGGCAGCTCGATACGCAGTATTTT.

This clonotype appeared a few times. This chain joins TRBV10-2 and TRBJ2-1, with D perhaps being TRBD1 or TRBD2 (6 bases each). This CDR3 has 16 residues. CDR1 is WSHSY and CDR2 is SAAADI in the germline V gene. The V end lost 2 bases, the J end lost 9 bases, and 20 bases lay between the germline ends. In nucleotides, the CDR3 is TGCGCCAGCAGTGAGCCGAGCGGAGGGGGAATTTTTGAGCAGTTCTTC. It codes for CASSEPSGGGIFEQFF.

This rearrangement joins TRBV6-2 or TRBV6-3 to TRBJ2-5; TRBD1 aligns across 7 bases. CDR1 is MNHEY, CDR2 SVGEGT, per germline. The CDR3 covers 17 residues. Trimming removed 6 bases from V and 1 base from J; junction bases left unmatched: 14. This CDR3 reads CASRPWTGPKIQETQYF. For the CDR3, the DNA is TGTGCCAGCAGACCTTGGACAGGACCAAAAATCCAAGAGACCCAGTACTTC.

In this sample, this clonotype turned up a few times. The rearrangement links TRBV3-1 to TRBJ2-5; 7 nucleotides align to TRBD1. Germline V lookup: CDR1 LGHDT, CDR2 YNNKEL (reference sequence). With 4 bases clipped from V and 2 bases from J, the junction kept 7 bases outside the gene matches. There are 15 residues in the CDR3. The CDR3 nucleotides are TGTGCCAGCAGCCGAACAGGACAGGAACAAGAGACCCAGTACTTC. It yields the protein CASSRTGQEQETQYF.